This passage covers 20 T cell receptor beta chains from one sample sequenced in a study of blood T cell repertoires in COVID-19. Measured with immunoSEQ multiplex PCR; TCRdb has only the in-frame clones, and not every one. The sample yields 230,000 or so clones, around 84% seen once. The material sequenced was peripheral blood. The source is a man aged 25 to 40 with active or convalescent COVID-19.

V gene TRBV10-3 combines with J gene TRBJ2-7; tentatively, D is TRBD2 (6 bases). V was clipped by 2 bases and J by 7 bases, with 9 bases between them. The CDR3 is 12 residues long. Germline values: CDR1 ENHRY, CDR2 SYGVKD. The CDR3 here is CAISEPGREQYF. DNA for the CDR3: TGTGCCATCAGTGAGCCGGGGAGGGAGCAGTACTTC.

The CDR3 DNA sequence: TGCGCCAGCAGCTTGGGTGGACTAGTGGGCACAGATACGCAGTATTTT. Its protein product is CASSLGGLVGTDTQYF. The J gene is TRBJ2-3, the V gene TRBV5-1; 7 bases are a match to TRBD2. The CDR3 is 16 amino acids. J lost 1 base, V lost 0 bases, and 5 bases had no gene match. Germline CDR1 reads SGHRS; CDR2 reads YFSETQ. Using reference TRBV5-1 and TRBJ2-3 for the parts outside the CDR3, the full variable domain is KAGVTQTPRYLIKTRGQQVTLSCSPISGHRSVSWYQQTPGQGLQFLFEYFSETQRNKGNFPGRFSGRQFSNSRSEMNVSTLELGDSALYLCASSLGGLVGTDTQYFGPGTRLTVL.

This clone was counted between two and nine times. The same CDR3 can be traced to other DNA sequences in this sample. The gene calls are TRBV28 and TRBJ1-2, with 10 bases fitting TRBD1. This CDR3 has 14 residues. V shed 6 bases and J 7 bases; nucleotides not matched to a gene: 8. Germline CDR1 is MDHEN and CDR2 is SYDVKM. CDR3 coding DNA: TGTGCCAGCAGCCCTTCCGGGACAGGGGTTGGCTACACCTTC. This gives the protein CASSPSGTGVGYTF.

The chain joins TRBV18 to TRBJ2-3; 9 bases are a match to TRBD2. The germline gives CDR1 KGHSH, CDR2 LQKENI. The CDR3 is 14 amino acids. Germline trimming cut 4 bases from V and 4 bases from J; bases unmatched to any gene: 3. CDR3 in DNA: TGTGCCAGCTCACTGAGCGGGAGGTCAGATACGCAGTATTTT. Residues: CASSLSGRSDTQYF.

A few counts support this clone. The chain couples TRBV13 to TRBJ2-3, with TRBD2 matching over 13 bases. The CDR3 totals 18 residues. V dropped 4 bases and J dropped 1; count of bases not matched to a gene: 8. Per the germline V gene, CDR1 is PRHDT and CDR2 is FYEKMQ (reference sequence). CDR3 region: CASSSGLAGVGGTDTQYF. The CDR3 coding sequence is TGTGCCAGCAGCTCCGGACTAGCGGGAGTAGGAGGCACAGATACGCAGTATTTT.

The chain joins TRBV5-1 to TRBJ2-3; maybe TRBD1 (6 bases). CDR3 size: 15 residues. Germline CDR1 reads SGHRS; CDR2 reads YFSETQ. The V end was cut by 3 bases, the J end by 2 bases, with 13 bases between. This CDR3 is CASSWIGGFTDTQYF. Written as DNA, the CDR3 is TGCGCCAGCAGCTGGATAGGGGGATTCACAGATACGCAGTATTTT.

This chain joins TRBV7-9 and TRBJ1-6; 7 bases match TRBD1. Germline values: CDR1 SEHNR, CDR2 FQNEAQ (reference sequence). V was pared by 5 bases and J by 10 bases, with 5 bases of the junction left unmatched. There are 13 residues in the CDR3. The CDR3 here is CASSKTGSSPLHF. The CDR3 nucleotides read TGTGCCAGCAGCAAGACAGGGTCATCACCCCTCCACTTT.

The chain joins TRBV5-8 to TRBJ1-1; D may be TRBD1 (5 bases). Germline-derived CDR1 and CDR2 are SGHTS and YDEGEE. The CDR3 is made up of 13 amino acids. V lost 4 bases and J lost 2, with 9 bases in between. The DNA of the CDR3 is TGTGCCAGCAGCCTGACAGCAAACACTGAAGCTTTCTTT. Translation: CASSLTANTEAFF.

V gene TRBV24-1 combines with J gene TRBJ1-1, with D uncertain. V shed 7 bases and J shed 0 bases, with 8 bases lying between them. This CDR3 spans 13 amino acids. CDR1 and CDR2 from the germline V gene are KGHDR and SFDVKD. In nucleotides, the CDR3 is TGTGCCACCAGGGAGTATATGAACACTGAAGCTTTCTTT. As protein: CATREYMNTEAFF.

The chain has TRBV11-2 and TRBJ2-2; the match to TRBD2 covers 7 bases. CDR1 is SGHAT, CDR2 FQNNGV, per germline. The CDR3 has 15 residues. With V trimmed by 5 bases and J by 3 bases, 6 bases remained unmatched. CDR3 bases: TGTGCCAGCAGCCGAGACGGACTAGACACCGGGGAGCTGTTTTTT. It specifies CASSRDGLDTGELFF.

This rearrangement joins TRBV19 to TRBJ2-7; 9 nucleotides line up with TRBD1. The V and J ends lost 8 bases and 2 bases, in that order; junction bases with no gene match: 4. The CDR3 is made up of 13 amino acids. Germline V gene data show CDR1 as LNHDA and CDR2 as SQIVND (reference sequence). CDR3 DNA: TGTGCCAGTGCCAGGACAGGGGCCTACGAGCAGTACTTC. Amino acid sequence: CASARTGAYEQYF.

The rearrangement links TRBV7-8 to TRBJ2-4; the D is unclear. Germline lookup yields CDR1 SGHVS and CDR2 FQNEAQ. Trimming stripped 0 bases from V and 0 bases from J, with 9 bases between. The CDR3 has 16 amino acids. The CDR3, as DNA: TGTGCCAGCAGCTTAGCCAGGCCATTAGCCAAAAACATTCAGTACTTC. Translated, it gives CASSLARPLAKNIQYF.

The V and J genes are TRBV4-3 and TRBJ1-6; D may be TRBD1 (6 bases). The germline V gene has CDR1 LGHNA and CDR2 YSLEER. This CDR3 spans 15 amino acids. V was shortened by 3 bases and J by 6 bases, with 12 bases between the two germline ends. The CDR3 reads CASSQPDSPNSPLHF. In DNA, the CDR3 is TGCGCCAGCAGCCAGCCGGACAGCCCTAATTCACCCCTCCACTTT.

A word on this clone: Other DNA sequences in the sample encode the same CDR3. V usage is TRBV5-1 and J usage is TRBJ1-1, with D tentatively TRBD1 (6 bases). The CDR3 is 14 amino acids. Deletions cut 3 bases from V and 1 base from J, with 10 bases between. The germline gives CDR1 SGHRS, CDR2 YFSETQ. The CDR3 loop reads CASSSRTANTEAFF. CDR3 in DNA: TGCGCCAGCAGCTCCAGGACAGCGAACACTGAAGCTTTCTTT.

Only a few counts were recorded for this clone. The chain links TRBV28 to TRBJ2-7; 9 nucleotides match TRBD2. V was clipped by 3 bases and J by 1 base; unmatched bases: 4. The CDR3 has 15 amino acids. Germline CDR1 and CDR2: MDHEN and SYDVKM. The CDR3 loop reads CASSLGRGGSYEQYF. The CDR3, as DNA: TGTGCCAGCAGTTTGGGGCGGGGGGGATCCTACGAGCAGTACTTC.

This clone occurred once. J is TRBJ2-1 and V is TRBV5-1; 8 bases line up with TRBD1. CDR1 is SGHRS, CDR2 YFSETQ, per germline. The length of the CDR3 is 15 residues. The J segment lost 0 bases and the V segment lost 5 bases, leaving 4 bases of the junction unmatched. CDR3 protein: CASRGTGASYNEQFF. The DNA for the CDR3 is TGCGCCAGCAGGGGGACAGGTGCCTCCTACAATGAGCAGTTCTTC.

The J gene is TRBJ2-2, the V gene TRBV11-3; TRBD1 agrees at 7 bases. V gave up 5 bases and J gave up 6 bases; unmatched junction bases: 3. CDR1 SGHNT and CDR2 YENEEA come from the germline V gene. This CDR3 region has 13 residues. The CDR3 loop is CASSRQGAGELFF. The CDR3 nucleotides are TGTGCCAGCAGCAGACAGGGTGCCGGGGAGCTGTTTTTT.

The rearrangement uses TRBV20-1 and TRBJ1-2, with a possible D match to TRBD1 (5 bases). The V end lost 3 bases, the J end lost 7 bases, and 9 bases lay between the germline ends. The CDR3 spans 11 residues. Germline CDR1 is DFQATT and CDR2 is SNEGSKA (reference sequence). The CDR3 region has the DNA TGCAGTGCTAGGTTAGGGGTTGGCTACACCTTC. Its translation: CSARLGVGYTF.

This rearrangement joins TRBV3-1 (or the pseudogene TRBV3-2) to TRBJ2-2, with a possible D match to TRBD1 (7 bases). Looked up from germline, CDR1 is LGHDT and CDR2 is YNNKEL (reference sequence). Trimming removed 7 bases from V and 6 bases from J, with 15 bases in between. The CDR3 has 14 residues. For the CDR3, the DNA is TGTGCCAGCACGAGCAGGGGGGCGGCCGGGGAGCTGTTTTTT. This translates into CASTSRGAAGELFF.

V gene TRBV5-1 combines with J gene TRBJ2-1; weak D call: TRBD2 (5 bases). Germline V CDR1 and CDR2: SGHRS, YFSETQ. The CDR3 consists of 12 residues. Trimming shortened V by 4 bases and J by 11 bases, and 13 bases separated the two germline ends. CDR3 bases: TGCGCCAGCAGCGCGACTACCCCTAAGCAGTTCTTC. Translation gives CASSATTPKQFF.